The 17 T cell receptor beta chains below come from one sample, sequenced in a study of cytomegalovirus exposure and HLA in healthy donors. The PCR employed 60 Vbeta primers together with 13 Jbeta primers. Libraries were prepared by immunoSEQ multiplex PCR; TCRdb keeps only in-frame clonotypes and omits some of them. The sample contains about 160,000 clones, more than 75% of which appear only once. Sequencing input: PBMCs. The receptors stem from a girl between 5 and 17 years old in good health and CMV-seropositive.

The genes are TRBV7-2 and TRBJ2-4; unclear D gene. Looked up from germline, CDR1 is SGHTA and CDR2 is FQGNSA. The CDR3 totals 14 residues. V was pared by 2 bases and J by 0 bases, with 5 bases between. The CDR3 loop is CASSLTGAKNIQYF. For the CDR3, the DNA is TGTGCCAGCAGCTTAACCGGAGCCAAAAACATTCAGTACTTC.

The chain joins TRBV10-2 to TRBJ2-7, with TRBD1 matching 8 bases. Germline V gene lookup returns CDR1 WSHSY and CDR2 SAAADI. J was trimmed by 5 bases and V by 1 base; bases with no gene match: 4. CDR3 length: 14 residues. CDR3 residues: CASSEWTGNHEQYF. The CDR3, as DNA: TGCGCCAGCAGTGAGTGGACAGGGAACCACGAGCAGTACTTC.

This chain connects TRBV18 to TRBJ1-5; TRBD1 is a possible D gene (6 bases). CDR3 size: 16 residues. Trimming took off 4 bases at V and 4 bases at J, with 17 bases between the two ends. From germline, CDR1 is KGHSH and CDR2 LQKENI. The CDR3 loop reads CASSLNRPGENQPQHF. CDR3 bases: TGTGCCAGCTCACTGAACCGTCCAGGGGAAAATCAGCCCCAGCATTTT.

The chain uses TRBV29-1 and TRBJ2-3; D remains unclear. The germline V gene has CDR1 SQVTM and CDR2 ANQGSEA. There are 14 residues in the CDR3. V was trimmed by 5 bases and J by 3 bases, leaving 15 bases between them. CDR3 region: CSVLPPRRTDTQYF. CDR3 nucleotides: TGCAGCGTTCTGCCCCCTCGGAGAACAGATACGCAGTATTTT.

This chain links TRBV10-3 with TRBJ1-1, with TRBD1 matching 8 bases. J was trimmed by 5 bases and V by 2 bases; bases with no gene match: 4. Germline CDR1 reads ENHRY; CDR2 reads SYGVKD. There are 14 residues in the CDR3. In DNA form, the CDR3 reads TGTGCCATCAGTGAGACTAACAGGGGGACTGAAGCTTTCTTT. As protein: CAISETNRGTEAFF.

This chain uses TRBV5-8 with TRBJ1-2; perhaps TRBD1 as D (5 bases). The V gene lost 7 bases and the J gene lost 0 bases, with 16 bases spanning the gap. The CDR3 is 15 amino acids. CDR1 SGHTS and CDR2 YDEGEE come from the germline V gene. The CDR3 reads CASGRIDRTNYGYTF. DNA of the CDR3: TGTGCCAGCGGTCGGATAGACAGAACTAACTATGGCTACACCTTC.

The V gene is TRBV7-5, the J gene TRBJ2-1; the table's D call TRBD1 went unverified against the DNA. TRBV7-5 is a pseudogene segment. The CDR3 extends over 22 amino acids. CDR3 coding DNA: TGTGCCAGAAGCTCACAACAGGGTAAGGACCCCTGTATGTGTCGGGCCTACAATGAGCAGTTCTTC. Encoded protein: CARSSQQGKDPCMCRAYNEQFF.

The CDR3 region is CASSSAGTYEQYF. CDR3 DNA: TGCGCCAGCAGTTCGGCAGGTACCTACGAGCAGTACTTC. The genes are TRBV10-1 and TRBJ2-7; D not resolved. Trimming took off 5 bases at V and 2 bases at J, with 10 bases between the two ends. The CDR3 has 13 residues. The germline V gene encodes CDR1 WNHNN and CDR2 SYGVQD (reference sequence).

V is TRBV18 and J is TRBJ2-7; the match to TRBD2 covers 10 bases. CDR3 size: 16 residues. Germline CDR1 KGHSH, CDR2 LQKENI. V shed 4 bases, J shed 4 bases, and the junction held 10 bases outside the gene matches. CDR3 in amino acids: CASSRGSGGISYEQYF. CDR3 DNA sequence: TGTGCCAGCTCACGGGGTAGCGGGGGGATTTCATACGAGCAGTACTTC.

The CDR3, as DNA: TGTGCCAGCAGCTCCTTACTCGGGACAGGGTCCAATGAGCAGTTCTTC. This gives the protein CASSSLLGTGSNEQFF. This chain links TRBV27 with TRBJ2-1; 9 bases are shared with TRBD1. The V and J ends lost 6 bases and 6 bases, in that order; junction bases with no gene match: 12. CDR1 and CDR2 from the germline V gene are MNHEY and SMNVEV (reference sequence). The CDR3 is 16 residues long.

This clone has just one count. The chain combines TRBV7-8 with TRBJ1-3, with D maybe TRBD1 (6 bases). The CDR3 extends over 14 amino acids. Germline CDR1 reads SGHVS; CDR2 reads FQNEAQ. V was pared by 0 bases and J by 8 bases, with 11 bases between. The DNA of the CDR3 is TGTGCCAGCAGCTTAGCTGTAGGGGGACACACCATATATTTT. It specifies CASSLAVGGHTIYF.

This clone was detected once. The rearrangement joins TRBV19 to TRBJ1-1; 8 bases map to TRBD1. Germline loops: CDR1 LNHDA, CDR2 SQIVND (reference sequence). V lost 7 bases and J lost 0; bases outside the gene matches: 7. The CDR3 sequence is 15 residues long. CDR3 sequence reads: CASKGQENLNTEAFF. CDR3 in DNA: TGTGCCAGTAAGGGACAGGAGAATCTGAACACTGAAGCTTTCTTT.

The chain couples TRBV19 to TRBJ1-5, with D unresolved. Trimming took off 0 bases at V and 0 bases at J, with 9 bases between the two ends. The V gene's germline CDR1 is LNHDA and CDR2 SQIVND (reference sequence). CDR3 length: 16 amino acids. The CDR3 is CASSIDAGLSNQPQHF. The DNA of the CDR3 is TGTGCCAGTAGTATAGACGCGGGCCTTAGCAATCAGCCCCAGCATTTT.

In DNA, the CDR3 is TGTGCCAGCAGCTCAGGACAGGGGGTAACTGAAGCTTTCTTT. This codes for CASSSGQGVTEAFF. The V gene is TRBV7-8, the J gene TRBJ1-1; 10 bases are shared with TRBD1. V lost 4 bases and J lost 5; bases outside the gene matches: 4. The CDR3 extends over 14 amino acids. The germline V gene has CDR1 SGHVS and CDR2 FQNEAQ.

This rearrangement joins TRBV28 to TRBJ2-4; the D gene is possibly TRBD1 (5 bases). The germline V and J ends were trimmed by 7 bases and 1 base, with 11 bases remaining between them. This CDR3 is 14 amino acids long. The V gene's germline CDR1 is MDHEN and CDR2 SYDVKM. The CDR3 DNA is TGTGCCAGCATTTCTCCAGGGGCCAAAAACATTCAGTACTTC. It specifies CASISPGAKNIQYF.

The rearrangement links TRBV27 to TRBJ2-4; 9 bases fit TRBD1. The CDR3 extends over 19 amino acids. V trimming: 5 bases; J trimming: 0 bases; junction bases outside the gene matches: 14. Germline CDR1 and CDR2: MNHEY and SMNVEV (reference sequence). The CDR3 DNA reads as TGTGCCAGCAGTCCTCTACCGGGGACAGGGCCACTAGCCAAAAACATTCAGTACTTC. It specifies CASSPLPGTGPLAKNIQYF.

V and J are TRBV6-1 and TRBJ2-2; D is perhaps TRBD2 (6 bases). This CDR3 has 14 amino acids. Germline CDR1 MNHNS, CDR2 SASEGT. Trimming stripped 7 bases from V and 7 bases from J, with 16 bases between. CDR3 sequence: CASTDRGKDGELFF. The DNA for the CDR3 is TGTGCCAGCACCGATCGGGGGAAGGACGGGGAGCTGTTTTTT.